This T cell receptor beta chain comes out of a study of CD8+ T cells in alopecia areata. About the study: The duration of tofacitinib was 6 to 18 months, with 6 months off drug afterward. Scoring treated patients' severity relied on the percentage of scalp area affected.

Treatment in this sample: oral pan-JAK inhibitor, 5-10 mg twice daily. V lost 5 bases and J lost 2; bases outside the gene matches: 10. The CDR3 is 16 residues long. CDR1 LNHDA and CDR2 SQIVND come from the germline V gene (reference sequence). Extracted RNA was reverse transcribed into cDNA, the sequencing template. Assay: immunoSEQ multiplex PCR; the TCRdb copy retains only in-frame clones and omits some. The data contain approximately 280,000 clones, 58% of them seen just once; the ten biggest clones take up 1.8%. This chain uses TRBV19 with TRBJ2-5, with 8 bases that match TRBD1. The source is a human donor with alopecia areata. This sample comprised CD4+ T cells sorted from blood, obtained at week 24, from a patient treated with tofacitinib. The CDR3 loop reads CASSPGGQGFQETQYF. CDR3 coding DNA: TGTGCCAGTAGTCCCGGAGGACAGGGCTTTCAAGAGACCCAGTACTTC.